These T cell receptor beta chains were read from a single sample in a study of shared clonotypes between healthy human individuals. The assay was immunoSEQ multiplex PCR, and TCRdb's table has in-frame clones only and misses some. The data contain millions of clones, approximately 95% of them singletons. The sample consisted of naive CD4+ T cells sorted from blood. These receptors all stem from a man aged 18-30 years in good health. The CDR3 runs from the conserved cysteine through the conserved F or W. A D gene is named only where the DNA matches it firmly. Size values are once, few and many counts, or a class for expanded clones, and some rows have none.

size	V	D	J	DNA	CDR3
-	TRBV28	-	TRBJ1-6	TGTGCCAGCAGTTCCGGGGCCGCGAGCTCCTATAATTCACCCCTCCACTTT	CASSSGAASSYNSPLHF
-	TRBV1	-	TRBJ2-7	TGCACCAGCAGCCCTGGAGCCCAGGGCGACGAGCAGTACTTC	CTSSPGAQGDEQYF
-	TRBV12-5	-	TRBJ1-5	TGTGCTAGTGGCCGAAGGGGTAAGGGTCAGCCCCAGCATTTT	CASGRRGKGQPQHF
-	TRBV5-1	TRBD1	TRBJ1-5	TGCGCCAGCAGCTTAGACAGGGGCGGCAATCAGCCCCAGCATTTT	CASSLDRGGNQPQHF
-	TRBV6-6	-	TRBJ1-1	TGTGCCAGCAGCCCGCCTAAAGTCGCCTCGAACACTGAAGCTTTCTTT	CASSPPKVASNTEAFF
-	TRBV7-3	-	TRBJ2-7	TGTGCCAGCAGCTTAGAGGGGGGCCAACCACAGTACTTC	CASSLEGGQPQYF
-	TRBV15	TRBD1	TRBJ1-4	TGTGCCACCAGCAGACGACAGGGTACAACTAATGAAAAACTGTTTTTT	CATSRRQGTTNEKLFF
-	TRBV5-4	-	TRBJ1-2	TGTGCCAGCAGCTCCAGGGTTCACTATGGCTACACCTTC	CASSSRVHYGYTF
-	TRBV28	-	TRBJ1-3	TGTGCCAGCAGTTTGCTCTCGACTGGAAACACCATATATTTT	CASSLLSTGNTIYF
-	TRBV10-3	-	TRBJ2-1	TGTGCCATCAGTGAGAGATGGACCCCGGGAAATGAGCAGTTCTTC	CAISERWTPGNEQFF
-	TRBV6-5	-	TRBJ1-5	TGTGCCAGCAGTGTGGGACATAAGGGGGTGCCCCAGCATTTT	CASSVGHKGVPQHF
-	TRBV5-1	TRBD1	TRBJ2-4	TGCGCCAGCAGCTTGGGTGGACAGGGAAACATTCAGTACTTC	CASSLGGQGNIQYF
-	TRBV10-3	TRBD1	TRBJ1-3	TGTGCCATCAGTTCCACAGGGGTAAACACCATATATTTT	CAISSTGVNTIYF
once	TRBV2	TRBD1	TRBJ1-6	TGTGCCAGCAGTGAGGACAGGGGGCTCTCACCCCTCCACTTT	CASSEDRGLSPLHF
-	TRBV2	TRBD1	TRBJ1-2	TGTGCCAGCAGACAGGGGGCGAGCTATGGCTACACCTTC	CASRQGASYGYTF
once	TRBV10-3	TRBD2	TRBJ2-7	TGTGCCATCAGTGGTATACTAGCGGGAGGCGGTACCGAGCAGTACTTC	CAISGILAGGGTEQYF
-	TRBV18	TRBD1	TRBJ1-6	TGTGCCAGCTCACCCGGACAGGGGGCTTCACCCCTCCACTTT	CASSPGQGASPLHF
-	TRBV6-5	TRBD1	TRBJ2-1	TGTGCCAGCAGTCGGACAGGGTTGGACAATGAGCAGTTCTTC	CASSRTGLDNEQFF
-	TRBV11-3	-	TRBJ2-3	TGTGCCAGCAGCATAGGGACAAGAGATACGCAGTATTTT	CASSIGTRDTQYF
-	TRBV2	-	TRBJ2-6	TGTGCCAGCGCAGGCAACTCTGGGGCCAACGTCCTGACTTTC	CASAGNSGANVLTF
-	TRBV10-3	TRBD1	TRBJ1-2	TGTGCCATCAAGGGCTTCGACACAGGGGGAGATGGCTACACCTTC	CAIKGFDTGGDGYTF
-	TRBV30	-	TRBJ1-6	TGTGCCTGGAGTCCCGGCCGCTCCTATAATTCACCCCTCCACTTT	CAWSPGRSYNSPLHF
-	TRBV5-1	TRBD2	TRBJ2-1	TGCGCCAGCAGCTGGATTAGCGGGGCCGACGAGCAGTTCTTC	CASSWISGADEQFF
-	TRBV7-3	-	TRBJ1-2	TGTGCCAGCAGCTTAACGGAGGGGTATGGCTACACCTTC	CASSLTEGYGYTF
-	TRBV9	-	TRBJ1-1	TGTGCCAGCACCCTCGGCGGGGCGAACACTGAAGCTTTCTTT	CASTLGGANTEAFF
-	TRBV10-3	TRBD2	TRBJ2-2	TGTGCCACCGGACTAGCGGACACCGGGGAGCTGTTTTTT	CATGLADTGELFF
-	TRBV9	TRBD2	TRBJ2-3	TGTGCCAGCAGCGACTCACCCGGGGGGAGCACAGATACGCAGTATTTT	CASSDSPGGSTDTQYF
-	TRBV12-5	TRBD2	TRBJ2-3	TGTGCTAGTGGTTTGACTAGTTTAGCGGGAGCTACAGATACGCAGTATTTT	CASGLTSLAGATDTQYF
-	TRBV5-1	TRBD2	TRBJ2-2	TGCGCCAGCAGCATAGGACTAGCGGGAGGTTACACCGGGGAGCTGTTTTTT	CASSIGLAGGYTGELFF
-	TRBV7-2	TRBD2	TRBJ2-7	TGTGCCAGCAACTTTAACCTAGCGGGAGGCTACGAGCAGTACTTC	CASNFNLAGGYEQYF
few	TRBV2	-	TRBJ1-6	TGTGCCAGCAGTAGCGCGGGGGGGGCGAATTCACCCCTCCACTTT	CASSSAGGANSPLHF
-	TRBV5-1	-	TRBJ2-3	TGCGCCAGCAGGACTCAAGGGGCCGCGGATACGCAGTATTTT	CASRTQGAADTQYF
-	TRBV7-9	-	TRBJ1-1	TGTGCCAGCAGCCCCTGGACACCGAACACTGAAGCTTTCTTT	CASSPWTPNTEAFF
-	TRBV18	TRBD1	TRBJ2-7	TGTGCCAGCTCACCAGTGGGACAGCTGGGCAGCGAGCAGTACTTC	CASSPVGQLGSEQYF
-	TRBV30	-	TRBJ2-7	TGTGCCTGGGCTATCGGACCTCAGAAGAGCGAGCAGTACTTC	CAWAIGPQKSEQYF
-	TRBV6-1	-	TRBJ2-7	TGTGCCAGCACCGGGTCCTACGAGCAGTACTTC	CASTGSYEQYF
-	TRBV21-1	-	TRBJ1-1	TGTGCCAGCAGCAAAGCGACTGTCATGAACACTGAAGCTTTCTTT	CASSKATVMNTEAFF
-	TRBV7-9	-	TRBJ2-7	TGTGCCAGCTCACGGGAGAGCGAGCAGTACTTC	CASSRESEQYF
-	TRBV9	TRBD2	TRBJ2-2	TGTGCCAGCAGCGTAGCTAGCGGGGGGAACACCGGGGAGCTGTTTTTT	CASSVASGGNTGELFF
-	TRBV18	-	TRBJ2-2	TGTGCCAGCTCACCAAAGGGCAGGGGAAACACCGGGGAGCTGTTTTTT	CASSPKGRGNTGELFF
-	TRBV4-1	-	TRBJ2-5	TGCGCCAGCAGCCAAGTACTAGGGGAGACCCAGTACTTC	CASSQVLGETQYF
-	TRBV30	-	TRBJ2-3	TGTGCCTGGAGTAATATACAGCGCACAGATACGCAGTATTTT	CAWSNIQRTDTQYF
-	TRBV2	-	TRBJ2-5	TGTGCCAGCAGGGCACCAGGCAGGGGGAGGGAGACCCAGTACTTC	CASRAPGRGRETQYF
-	TRBV30	TRBD1	TRBJ1-4	TGTGCCTGGGGAAATCCGGGACAGGTTCCTGAAAAACTGTTTTTT	CAWGNPGQVPEKLFF
-	TRBV2	-	TRBJ1-2	TGTGCCAGCAGTGAACGAGGGATAGGATATGGCTACACCTTC	CASSERGIGYGYTF
-	TRBV6-6	-	TRBJ1-2	TGTGCCAGCAGCGCGGGGCCAAGTGACACCTTC	CASSAGPSDTF
-	TRBV6-5	-	TRBJ1-1	TGTGCCAGCGGGCAAGGGTTTATGAACACTGAAGCTTTCTTT	CASGQGFMNTEAFF
-	TRBV5-1	-	TRBJ2-1	TGCGCCAGCAGCGTAGGCGGCTTGGGGAATGAGCAGTTCTTC	CASSVGGLGNEQFF
once	TRBV5-1	-	TRBJ2-7	TGCGCCAGCAGCTCTCGGACTAACTCCTACGAGCAGTACTTC	CASSSRTNSYEQYF
-	TRBV7-6	TRBD2	TRBJ2-5	TGTGCCAGCAGCCCCCTAGCGGGGGGAGGGGAGACCCAGTACTTC	CASSPLAGGGETQYF
-	TRBV5-1	TRBD1	TRBJ2-2	TGCGCCAGCGGTCGGACAGGGAACACCGGGGAGCTGTTTTTT	CASGRTGNTGELFF
few	TRBV2	-	TRBJ2-7	TGTGCCAGCAGTGGCCAGTACGAGCAGTACTTC	CASSGQYEQYF
-	TRBV10-1	-	TRBJ2-1	TGCGCCAGCAGTGATCGACGGCTTGGGGCTTACAATGAGCAGTTCTTC	CASSDRRLGAYNEQFF